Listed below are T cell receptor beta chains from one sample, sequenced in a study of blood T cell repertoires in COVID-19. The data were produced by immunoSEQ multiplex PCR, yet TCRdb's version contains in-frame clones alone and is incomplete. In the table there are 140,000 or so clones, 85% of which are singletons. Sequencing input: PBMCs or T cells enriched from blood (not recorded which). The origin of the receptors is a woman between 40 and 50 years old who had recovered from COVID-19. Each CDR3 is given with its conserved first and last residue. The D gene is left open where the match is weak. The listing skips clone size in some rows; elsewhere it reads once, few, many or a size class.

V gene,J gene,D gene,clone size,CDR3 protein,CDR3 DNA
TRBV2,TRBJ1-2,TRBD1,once,CASRGTGGNYGYTF,TGTGCCAGCAGAGGGACAGGGGGCAACTATGGCTACACCTTC
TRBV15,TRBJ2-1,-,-,CATSPGVQEQFF,TGTGCCACCAGCCCAGGGGTACAGGAGCAGTTCTTC
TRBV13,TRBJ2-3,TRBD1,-,CASSSLGGVTGTDTQYF,TGTGCCAGCAGCTCCCTAGGGGGCGTTACAGGCACAGATACGCAGTATTTT
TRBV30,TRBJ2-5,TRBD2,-,CAWSVLAGRETQYF,TGTGCCTGGAGTGTACTAGCGGGTCGTGAGACCCAGTACTTC
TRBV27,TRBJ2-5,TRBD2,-,CASSLSGSTLETQYF,TGTGCCAGCAGTCTTAGCGGGAGTACGCTGGAGACCCAGTACTTC
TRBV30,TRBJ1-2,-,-,CAWSSVQGPRGYTF,TGTGCCTGGAGTTCGGTACAGGGCCCTAGAGGCTACACCTTC
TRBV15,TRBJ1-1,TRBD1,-,CATSRRPGQDKNTEAFF,TGTGCCACCAGCCGCCGGCCAGGACAGGACAAGAACACTGAAGCTTTCTTT
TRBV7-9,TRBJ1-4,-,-,CASSSDSNEKLFF,TGTGCCAGCAGCTCAGACAGTAATGAAAAACTGTTTTTT
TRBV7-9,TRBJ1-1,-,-,CASSLNRPGEWRNTEAFF,TGTGCCAGCAGCTTAAATCGTCCGGGGGAATGGCGGAACACTGAAGCTTTCTTT
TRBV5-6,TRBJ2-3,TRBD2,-,CASSWRTSGGTDTQYF,TGTGCCAGCAGCTGGAGGACTAGCGGGGGTACAGATACGCAGTATTTT
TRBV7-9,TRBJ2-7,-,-,CASSMGLGHPEQYF,TGTGCCAGCAGTATGGGCTTGGGGCATCCCGAGCAGTACTTC
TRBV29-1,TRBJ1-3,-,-,CSVAVMASGNTIYF,TGCAGCGTTGCCGTCATGGCCTCCGGAAACACCATATATTTT
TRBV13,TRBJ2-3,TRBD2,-,CASSLELAGGTDTQYF,TGTGCCAGCAGCTTAGAACTAGCGGGGGGCACAGATACGCAGTATTTT
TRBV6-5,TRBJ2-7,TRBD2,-,CASSFIAGAYEQYF,TGTGCCAGCAGTTTCATAGCGGGAGCTTACGAGCAGTACTTC
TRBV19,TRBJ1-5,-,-,CASLPGPGGNQPQHF,TGTGCCAGTCTACCGGGACCCGGGGGGAATCAGCCCCAGCATTTT
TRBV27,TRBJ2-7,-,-,CASRPTISGGLGFYEQYF,TGTGCCAGCAGGCCTACAATTTCTGGGGGCCTTGGCTTCTACGAGCAGTACTTC
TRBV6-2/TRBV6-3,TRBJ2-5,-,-,CASSYMGDGTQYF,TGTGCCAGCAGTTACATGGGAGATGGGACCCAGTACTTC
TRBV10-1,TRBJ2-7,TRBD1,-,CASSGGQGEHEQYF,TGCGCCAGCAGCGGTGGACAGGGGGAACACGAGCAGTACTTC
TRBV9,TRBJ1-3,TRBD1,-,CASSVWDSGNTIYF,TGTGCCAGCAGCGTGTGGGACAGCGGAAACACCATATATTTT
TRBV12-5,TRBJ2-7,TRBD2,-,CASGRTSGEHHYEQYF,TGTGCTAGTGGTCGGACTAGCGGGGAACACCACTACGAGCAGTACTTC
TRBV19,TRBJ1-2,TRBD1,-,CASSPDRRYGYTF,TGTGCCAGTTCCCCGGACAGGCGTTATGGCTACACCTTC
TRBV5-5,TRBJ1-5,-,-,CASSSGNQPQHF,TGTGCCAGCAGTTCGGGCAATCAGCCCCAGCATTTT
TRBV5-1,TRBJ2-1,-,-,CASSPPEHEQFF,TGCGCCAGCAGCCCACCGGAGCATGAGCAGTTCTTC
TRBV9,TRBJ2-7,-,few,CASSVGPSGGEQYF,TGTGCCAGCAGCGTAGGGCCCTCGGGTGGCGAGCAGTACTTC
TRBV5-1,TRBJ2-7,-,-,CASSFGGGGYEQYF,TGCGCCAGCAGCTTCGGAGGAGGAGGCTACGAGCAGTACTTC
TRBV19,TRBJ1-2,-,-,CASSTNRVGMDGYTF,TGTGCCAGTAGTACGAACAGGGTTGGCATGGATGGCTACACCTTC
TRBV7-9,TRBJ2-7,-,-,CASSLSESIYEQYF,TGTGCCAGCAGCTTAAGTGAGTCCATCTACGAGCAGTACTTC
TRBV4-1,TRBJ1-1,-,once,CASSQERELNTEAFF,TGCGCCAGCAGCCAAGAGCGGGAGCTGAACACTGAAGCTTTCTTT
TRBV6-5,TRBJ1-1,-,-,CASSYSAGPDTEAFF,TGTGCCAGCAGTTACTCGGCGGGGCCGGACACTGAAGCTTTCTTT
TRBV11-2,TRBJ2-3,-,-,CASSWFSSGTDTQYF,TGTGCCAGCAGCTGGTTCTCTAGCGGCACAGATACGCAGTATTTT
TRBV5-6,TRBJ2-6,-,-,CASSAGPGVAGANVLTF,TGTGCCAGCAGCGCTGGCCCCGGGGTGGCTGGGGCCAACGTCCTGACTTTC
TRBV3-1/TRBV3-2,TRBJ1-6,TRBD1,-,CASSPRQGGSYNSPLHF,TGTGCCAGCAGCCCCCGACAGGGGGGGTCCTATAATTCACCCCTCCACTTT